Listed below are T cell receptor beta chains from one sample, sequenced in a study of blood T cell repertoires in COVID-19. Generated by immunoSEQ multiplex PCR, the TCRdb table keeps only in-frame clones and is missing some. The sample holds 220,000 or so clones, 70% to 90% seen once. The specimen was peripheral blood. The receptors come from a man aged 50 to 59 who had recovered from COVID-19. CDR3s include the opening cysteine and the closing phenylalanine or tryptophan. The order of the fields is clone size, V gene, J gene, D gene, CDR3 protein, CDR3 DNA. D genes are given only for firm matches. Expanded clones get a size class; other rows say once, few or many, or leave the size out.

.	TRBV30	TRBJ2-1	TRBD2	CAWAPGLADNEQFF	TGTGCCTGGGCCCCGGGACTAGCGGACAATGAGCAGTTCTTC
.	TRBV28	TRBJ2-1	.	CASSLTRSHVHNEQFF	TGTGCCAGCAGTTTAACGCGCTCCCACGTCCACAATGAGCAGTTCTTC
once	TRBV5-6	TRBJ2-4	TRBD1	CAGDRLGQEKNIQYF	TGTGCCGGAGACAGACTTGGACAGGAAAAAAACATTCAGTACTTC
.	TRBV7-8	TRBJ1-2	TRBD1	CASSLAGQGIYGYTF	TGTGCCAGCAGCTTAGCGGGACAGGGGATCTATGGCTACACCTTC
.	TRBV29-1	TRBJ1-2	TRBD1	CSSDREEIGYTF	TGCAGCTCCGACAGGGAAGAGATTGGCTACACCTTC
.	TRBV6-5	TRBJ2-2	TRBD1	CASLQGPNTGELFF	TGTGCCAGTCTACAGGGGCCGAACACCGGGGAGCTGTTTTTT
.	TRBV19	TRBJ1-2	.	CASSISVSLNYGYTF	TGTGCCAGTAGTATAAGCGTCAGTTTGAACTATGGCTACACCTTC
.	TRBV5-1	TRBJ1-3	.	CASSPQPTGLGGNTIYF	TGCGCCAGCAGCCCCCAGCCTACGGGGTTAGGAGGAAACACCATATATTTT
once	TRBV27	TRBJ1-1	.	CASSLFGEGGGTEAFF	TGTGCCAGCAGTTTATTCGGGGAGGGAGGGGGCACTGAAGCTTTCTTT
.	TRBV6-5	TRBJ1-5	.	CASRTDPNQPQHF	TGTGCCAGCAGGACAGACCCTAATCAGCCCCAGCATTTT
.	TRBV6-1	TRBJ1-2	.	CASSEAWGGPFGGYTF	TGTGCCAGCAGTGAAGCATGGGGGGGCCCATTCGGTGGCTACACCTTC
.	TRBV19	TRBJ1-6	.	CASSISGLHNSPLHF	TGTGCCAGTAGTATATCCGGACTGCATAATTCACCCCTCCACTTT
once	TRBV18	TRBJ2-7	TRBD2	CASSPLVLAGGHEQYF	TGTGCCAGCTCACCTCTGGTCCTAGCGGGAGGTCACGAGCAGTACTTC
.	TRBV7-9	TRBJ1-2	.	CASSHRRDGYTF	TGTGCCAGCAGCCACCGGCGGGATGGCTACACCTTC
.	TRBV13	TRBJ2-3	TRBD2	CASSLEREGVPDTQYF	TGTGCCAGCAGCTTAGAGCGGGAGGGAGTCCCAGATACGCAGTATTTT
.	TRBV4-2	TRBJ2-3	TRBD1	CASSQDGWGQEPTDTQYF	TGTGCCAGCAGCCAAGATGGTTGGGGACAGGAACCGACAGATACGCAGTATTTT
.	TRBV29-1	TRBJ2-7	TRBD1	CSASDRGLSYEQYF	TGCAGCGCCTCGGACAGGGGGCTGTCCTACGAGCAGTACTTC
.	TRBV4-1	TRBJ1-1	.	CASSQTRGAPTEAFF	TGCGCCAGCAGCCAGACTCGGGGGGCCCCCACTGAAGCTTTCTTT
once	TRBV6-5	TRBJ1-2	TRBD1	CASNTGTGVGYTF	TGTGCCAGCAATACCGGGACAGGGGTTGGCTACACCTTC
.	TRBV2	TRBJ2-2	TRBD1	CASRGTGGVAGELFF	TGTGCCAGCAGAGGGACAGGGGGTGTGGCCGGGGAGCTGTTTTTT
.	TRBV3-1/TRBV3-2	TRBJ2-3	TRBD2	CASSPLAGGGDTQYF	TGTGCCAGCAGCCCACTAGCGGGAGGGGGAGATACGCAGTATTTT
.	TRBV11-2	TRBJ1-5	.	CASSTLGQPQHF	TGTGCCAGCAGCACGCTAGGTCAGCCCCAGCATTTT